This TCR beta chain was recovered during a study of graft-versus-host responses after intestinal transplantation. Study conclusions and caveats: Some patients had graft-donor T cell macrochimerism, and their allografts showed high graft-versus-host to host-versus-graft clonal ratios. GvH clones turned up in recipient marrow; some had shown up first in ileum or blood.

The CDR3 runs 14 residues. V shed 3 bases and J 6 bases; nucleotides not matched to a gene: 6. CDR1 and CDR2 from the germline V gene are SGHRS and YFSETQ. Libraries were prepared by immunoSEQ multiplex PCR; TCRdb keeps only in-frame clonotypes and omits some of them. This table has some 120,000 clones, roughly nine tenths appearing once. The sample holds a few counts of this clone. Its antigen remains unknown. The V gene is TRBV5-1, the J gene TRBJ2-3, with TRBD1 identical over 8 bases. Material: unstimulated CD4+ T cells sorted from spleen or lymph node cells, obtained before intestinal transplant. The receptor was isolated from a human donor who received an intestinal transplant. Here the CDR3 DNA reads TGCGCCAGCAGCTCGACCACAGGGGGGGATACGCAGTATTTT. Protein product: CASSSTTGGDTQYF.